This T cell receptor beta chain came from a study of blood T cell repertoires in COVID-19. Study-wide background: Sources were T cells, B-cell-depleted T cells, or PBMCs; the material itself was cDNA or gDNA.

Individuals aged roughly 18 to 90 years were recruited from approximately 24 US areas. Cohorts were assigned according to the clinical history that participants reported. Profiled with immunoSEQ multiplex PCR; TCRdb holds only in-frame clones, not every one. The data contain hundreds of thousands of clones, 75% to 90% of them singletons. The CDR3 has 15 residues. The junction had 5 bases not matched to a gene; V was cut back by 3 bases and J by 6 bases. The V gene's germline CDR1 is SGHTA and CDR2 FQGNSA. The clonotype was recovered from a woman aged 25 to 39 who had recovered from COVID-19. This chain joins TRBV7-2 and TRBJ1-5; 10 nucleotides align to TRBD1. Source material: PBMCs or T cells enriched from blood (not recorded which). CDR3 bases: TGTGCCAGCAGCTTGACAGGGGGCGCGGGTCAGCCCCAGCATTTT. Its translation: CASSLTGGAGQPQHF.